These T cell receptor beta chains were read from a single sample in a study of blood T cells in healthy people across ages. TCRdb processed the 5' RACE reads anew with MiXCR; each CDR3 protein has one entry. Of some 670,000 distinct CDR3 sequences in the sample, approximately 52% were seen once. Sequencing used blood. These receptors were taken from a woman at least 80 years old in good health. Each CDR3 is given with its conserved first and last residue. D genes are given only for firm matches. Clone size is given for some rows only: seen once, a few or many times, or a class if the clone is expanded.

J,D,size,V,DNA,CDR3
TRBJ2-1,TRBD1,many,TRBV20-1,TGCAGTGCTAGGGGACAGGCAGGGAATGAGCAGTTCTTC,CSARGQAGNEQFF
TRBJ2-7,TRBD2,many,TRBV27,TGTGCCAGCAGTCCCTATCAGCGGGAGGGCTACGAGCAGTACTTC,CASSPYQREGYEQYF
TRBJ2-5,NA,NA,TRBV5-1,TGCGCCAGCAGCCCTGGGACAGCACCTACCCTTCGGGAGATCCAGTACTTC,CASSPGTAPTLREIQYF
TRBJ1-1,NA,NA,TRBV12-3/TRBV12-4,TGTGCCAGCAGCACCGGAGAGGGTCTGGAAGCTTTCTTT,CASSTGEGLEAFF
TRBJ2-7,TRBD2,NA,TRBV20-1,TGCAGTGCTAGACTAGCGGGAGAAGGAGGCTACGAGCAGTACTTC,CSARLAGEGGYEQYF
TRBJ1-1,NA,NA,TRBV20-1,TGCAGTGCTAGAGGGAGGGGCACTGAAGCTTTCTTT,CSARGRGTEAFF
TRBJ2-3,NA,many,TRBV3-1,TGTGCCAGCAGCCCGGGAGCCACAGATACGCAGTATTTT,CASSPGATDTQYF
TRBJ1-2,TRBD1,NA,TRBV25-1,TGTGCCAGCAGTGAAGGGTGGAGGGGGCGCGGCTACACCTTC,CASSEGWRGRGYTF
TRBJ2-1,NA,many,TRBV7-3,TGTGCCAGCAGCCCTAAAACTAGTCTCTCCTACAATGAGCAGTTCTTC,CASSPKTSLSYNEQFF
TRBJ2-1,NA,NA,TRBV2,TGTGCCAGCATCTGGCGGGGCAATGAGCAGTTCTTC,CASIWRGNEQFF
TRBJ1-6,NA,NA,TRBV10-3,TGTGCCAACCAGGGTTATGAAAATTCACCCCTCCACTTT,CANQGYENSPLHF
TRBJ2-7,TRBD1,NA,TRBV29-1,TGCAGCGTCTCCTTGACAGGGTCGGGCGAGCAGTACTTC,CSVSLTGSGEQYF
TRBJ2-3,NA,NA,TRBV12-3/TRBV12-4,TGTGCCAGCAGTGGGAGGGGGTTCACAGATACGCAGTATTTT,CASSGRGFTDTQYF
TRBJ2-1,NA,few,TRBV11-2,TGTGCCAGCAGCTTGGAGGGCCCTCGGGAGCAGTTCTTC,CASSLEGPREQFF
TRBJ2-2,TRBD2,few,TRBV28,TGTGCCAGCAGTCCCCGGCGGGAGTCCAACACCGGGGAGCTGTTTTTT,CASSPRRESNTGELFF
TRBJ2-7,NA,few,TRBV2,TGTGCCAGCAGTGAACAGGGCCTTCTCTACGAGCAGTACTTC,CASSEQGLLYEQYF
TRBJ2-1,TRBD2,many,TRBV6-6,TGTGCCAGCAGTGGTGGGCTAGCGGGGCGCAGGGATGAGCAGTTCTTC,CASSGGLAGRRDEQFF
TRBJ2-4,NA,NA,TRBV11-3,TGTGCCAGCAGCACAGGGCCCAAAAACATTCAGTACTTC,CASSTGPKNIQYF
TRBJ2-3,NA,once,TRBV10-3,TGTGCCATCAGTGACTCCCCGGCCGCGAGAGATACGCAGTATTTT,CAISDSPAARDTQYF
TRBJ2-7,TRBD1,once,TRBV7-2,TGTGCCAGCAGCTTAGATCATTCCGGGACAGGGTTCCCCTACGAGCAGTACTTC,CASSLDHSGTGFPYEQYF
TRBJ2-1,NA,many,TRBV10-3,TGTGCCATCAGCTCCTTGGGTGGAGTAGTGTACAATGAGCAGTTCTTC,CAISSLGGVVYNEQFF
TRBJ2-7,NA,NA,TRBV5-6,TGTGCCAGCAGCTCCCGCTTCGGATCCTACGAGCAGTACTTC,CASSSRFGSYEQYF